This T cell receptor (beta chain) was profiled in a study of technical replicates of blood from several donors. TCRdb's table, derived via immunoSEQ multiplex PCR, lists solely in-frame clones and lacks some. The sample yields under 95,000 clones, about 95% seen once. CDR1 and CDR2 (germline): SEHNR, FQNEAQ (reference sequence). The CDR3 length is 19 residues. Trimming left V 1 base short and J 6 bases short, with 25 bases between. This TCR came from a human donor in good health. Sequences were obtained from T cells isolated from PBMCs. The chain links TRBV7-9 to TRBJ1-5; D may be TRBD1 (6 bases). The CDR3 region has the DNA TGTGCCAGCAGCTTAGATGAGGCCCCACAGGGAGTTTTTGGTCAGCCCCAGCATTTT. Translating it yields CASSLDEAPQGVFGQPQHF.